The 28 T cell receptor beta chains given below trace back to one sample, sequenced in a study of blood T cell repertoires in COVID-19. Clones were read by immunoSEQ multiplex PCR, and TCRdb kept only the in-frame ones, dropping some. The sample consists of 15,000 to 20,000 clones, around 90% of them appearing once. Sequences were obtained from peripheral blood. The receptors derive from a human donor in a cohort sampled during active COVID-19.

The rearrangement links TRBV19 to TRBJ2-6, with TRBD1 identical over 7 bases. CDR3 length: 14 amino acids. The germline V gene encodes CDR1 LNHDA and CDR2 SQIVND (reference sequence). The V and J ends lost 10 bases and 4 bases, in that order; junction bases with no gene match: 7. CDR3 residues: CATLDRAGANVLTF. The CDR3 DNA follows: TGTGCCACCTTAGACAGGGCCGGGGCCAACGTCCTGACTTTC.

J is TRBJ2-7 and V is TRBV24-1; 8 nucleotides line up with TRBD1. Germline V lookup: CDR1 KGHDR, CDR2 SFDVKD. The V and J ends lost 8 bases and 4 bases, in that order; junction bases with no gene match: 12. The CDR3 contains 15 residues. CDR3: CATICPGTGRYEQYF. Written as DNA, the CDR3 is TGTGCCACCATCTGCCCCGGGACAGGACGGTACGAGCAGTACTTC.

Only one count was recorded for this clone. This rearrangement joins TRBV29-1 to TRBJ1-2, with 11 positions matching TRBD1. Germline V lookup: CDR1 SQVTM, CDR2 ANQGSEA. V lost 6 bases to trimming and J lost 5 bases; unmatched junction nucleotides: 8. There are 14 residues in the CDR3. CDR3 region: CSVGWGQGGYGYTF. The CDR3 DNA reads TGCAGCGTCGGTTGGGGACAGGGGGGATATGGCTACACCTTC.

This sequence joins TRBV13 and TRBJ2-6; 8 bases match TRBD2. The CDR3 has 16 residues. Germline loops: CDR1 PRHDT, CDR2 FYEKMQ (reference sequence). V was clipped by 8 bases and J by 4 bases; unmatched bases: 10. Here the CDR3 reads CASRAGGNPGANVLTF. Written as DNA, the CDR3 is TGTGCCAGCCGGGCGGGGGGAAATCCGGGGGCCAACGTCCTGACTTTC.

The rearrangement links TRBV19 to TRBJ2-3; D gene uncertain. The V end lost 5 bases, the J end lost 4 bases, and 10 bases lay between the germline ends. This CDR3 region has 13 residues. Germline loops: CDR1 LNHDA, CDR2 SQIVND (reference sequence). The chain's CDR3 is CASSQQPADTQYF. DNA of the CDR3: TGTGCCAGTAGTCAACAGCCCGCAGATACGCAGTATTTT.

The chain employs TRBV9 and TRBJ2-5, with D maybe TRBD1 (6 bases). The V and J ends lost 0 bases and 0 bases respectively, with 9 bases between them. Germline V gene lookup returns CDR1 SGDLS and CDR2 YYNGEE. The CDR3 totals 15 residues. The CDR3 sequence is CASSVGQVYQETQYF. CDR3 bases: TGTGCCAGCAGCGTAGGACAGGTCTACCAAGAGACCCAGTACTTC. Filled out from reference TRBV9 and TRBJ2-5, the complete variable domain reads DSGVTQTPKHLITATGQRVTLRCSPRSGDLSVYWYQQSLDQGLQFLIQYYNGEERAKGNILERFSAQQFPDLHSELNLSSLELGDSALYFCASSVGQVYQETQYFGPGTRLLVL.

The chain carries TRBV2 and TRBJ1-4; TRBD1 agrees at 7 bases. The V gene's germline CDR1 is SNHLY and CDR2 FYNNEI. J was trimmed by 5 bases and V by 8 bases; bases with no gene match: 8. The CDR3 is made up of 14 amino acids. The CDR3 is CASHRDSENEKLFF. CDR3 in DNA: TGTGCCAGCCATAGGGACAGTGAGAATGAAAAACTGTTTTTT.

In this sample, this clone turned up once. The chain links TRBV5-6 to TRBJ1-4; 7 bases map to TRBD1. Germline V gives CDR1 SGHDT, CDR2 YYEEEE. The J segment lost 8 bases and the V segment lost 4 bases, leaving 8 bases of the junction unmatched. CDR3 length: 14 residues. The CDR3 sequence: CASSRRQGGEKLFF. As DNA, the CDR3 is TGTGCCAGCAGCAGACGACAGGGAGGAGAAAAACTGTTTTTT.

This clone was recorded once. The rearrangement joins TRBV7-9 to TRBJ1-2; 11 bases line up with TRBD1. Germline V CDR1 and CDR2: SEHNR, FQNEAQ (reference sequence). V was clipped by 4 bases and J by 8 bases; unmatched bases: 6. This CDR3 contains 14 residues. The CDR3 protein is CASSSGTGGLGYTF. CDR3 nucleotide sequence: TGTGCCAGCAGCTCCGGGACAGGGGGTTTAGGCTACACCTTC.

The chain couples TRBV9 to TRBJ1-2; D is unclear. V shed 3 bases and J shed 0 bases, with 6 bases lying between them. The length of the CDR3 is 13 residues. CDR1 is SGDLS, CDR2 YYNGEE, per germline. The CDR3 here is CASSDLANYGYTF. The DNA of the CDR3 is TGTGCCAGCAGCGACCTAGCTAACTATGGCTACACCTTC.

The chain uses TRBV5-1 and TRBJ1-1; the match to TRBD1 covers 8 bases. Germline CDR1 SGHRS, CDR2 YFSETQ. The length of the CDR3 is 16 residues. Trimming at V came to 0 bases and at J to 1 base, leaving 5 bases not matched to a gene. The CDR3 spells CASSLVGGQGNTEAFF. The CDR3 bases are TGCGCCAGCAGCTTGGTAGGCGGACAGGGGAACACTGAAGCTTTCTTT.

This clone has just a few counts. The CDR3 region is CASSRGQAAVGNTIYF. Here the CDR3 DNA reads TGTGCCAGCAGCCGCGGACAGGCGGCCGTAGGAAACACCATATATTTT. This rearrangement joins TRBV7-8 to TRBJ1-3, with TRBD1 matching over 7 bases. Germline loops: CDR1 SGHVS, CDR2 FQNEAQ. Trimming cost V 5 bases and J 4 bases; bases outside gene matches: 11. This CDR3 is built from 16 residues.

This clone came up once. The CDR3: CASSLGSQTQGEQTQYF. The CDR3 DNA follows: TGCGCCAGCAGCTTGGGATCCCAGACACAGGGGGAGCAGACCCAGTACTTC. The rearrangement uses TRBV5-1 and TRBJ2-5; 8 bases are a match to TRBD1. Germline loops: CDR1 SGHRS, CDR2 YFSETQ. This CDR3 has 17 amino acids. J lost 6 bases, V lost 0 bases, and 13 bases had no gene match. The full variable domain, its missing parts supplied by reference TRBV5-1 and TRBJ2-5, is KAGVTQTPRYLIKTRGQQVTLSCSPISGHRSVSWYQQTPGQGLQFLFEYFSETQRNKGNFPGRFSGRQFSNSRSEMNVSTLELGDSALYLCASSLGSQTQGEQTQYFGPGTRLLVL.

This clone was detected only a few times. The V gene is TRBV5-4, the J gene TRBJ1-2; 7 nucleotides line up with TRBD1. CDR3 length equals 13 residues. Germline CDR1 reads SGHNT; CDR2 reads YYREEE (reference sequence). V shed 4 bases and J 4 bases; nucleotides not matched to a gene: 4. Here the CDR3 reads CASSEDRVYGYTF. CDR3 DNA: TGTGCCAGCAGCGAAGACAGGGTCTATGGCTACACCTTC.

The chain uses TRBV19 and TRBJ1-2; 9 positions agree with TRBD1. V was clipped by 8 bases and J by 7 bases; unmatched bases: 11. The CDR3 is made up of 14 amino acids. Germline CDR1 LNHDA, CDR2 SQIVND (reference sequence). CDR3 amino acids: CASSNRDRASGYTF. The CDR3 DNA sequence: TGTGCCAGTTCGAACCGGGACAGGGCGAGTGGCTACACCTTC. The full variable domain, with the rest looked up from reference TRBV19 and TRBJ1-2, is DGGITQSPKYLFRKEGQNVTLSCEQNLNHDAMYWYRQDPGQGLRLIYYSQIVNDFQKGDIAEGYSVSREKKESFPLTVTSAQKNPTAFYLCASSNRDRASGYTFGSGTRLTVV.

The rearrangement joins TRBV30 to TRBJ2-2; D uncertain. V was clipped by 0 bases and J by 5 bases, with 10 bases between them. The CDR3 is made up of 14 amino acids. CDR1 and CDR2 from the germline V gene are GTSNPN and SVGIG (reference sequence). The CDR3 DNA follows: TGTGCCTGGAGTGTAAGAGTCGGGACCGGGGAGCTGTTTTTT. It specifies CAWSVRVGTGELFF.

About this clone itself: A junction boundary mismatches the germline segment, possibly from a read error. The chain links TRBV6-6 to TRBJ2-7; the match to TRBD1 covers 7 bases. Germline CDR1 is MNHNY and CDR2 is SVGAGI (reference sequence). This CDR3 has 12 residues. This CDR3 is CASSSQRPGQTF. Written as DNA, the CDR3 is TGTGCCAGCAGTTCCCAACGTCCGGGACAGACTTTC.

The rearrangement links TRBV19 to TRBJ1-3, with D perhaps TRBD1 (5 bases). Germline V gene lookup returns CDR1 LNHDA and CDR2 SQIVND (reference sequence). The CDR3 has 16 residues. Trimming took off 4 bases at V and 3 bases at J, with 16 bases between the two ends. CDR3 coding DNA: TGTGCCAGTAGTAACCCCGAACAGGTCTATGGAAACACCATATATTTT. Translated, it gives CASSNPEQVYGNTIYF.

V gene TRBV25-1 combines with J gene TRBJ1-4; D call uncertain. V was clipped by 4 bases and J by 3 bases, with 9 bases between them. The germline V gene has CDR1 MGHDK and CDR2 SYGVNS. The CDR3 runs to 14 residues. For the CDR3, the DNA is TGTGCCAGCAGTGGGGAGGTTTCTAATGAAAAACTGTTTTTT. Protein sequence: CASSGEVSNEKLFF.

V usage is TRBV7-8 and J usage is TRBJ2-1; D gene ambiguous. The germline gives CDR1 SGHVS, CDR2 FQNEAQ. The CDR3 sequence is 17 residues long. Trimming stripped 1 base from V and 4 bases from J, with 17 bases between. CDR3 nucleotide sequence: TGTGCCAGCAGCTTAGTTGGAAGGAGCTTGACTTACAATGAGCAGTTCTTC. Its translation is CASSLVGRSLTYNEQFF.

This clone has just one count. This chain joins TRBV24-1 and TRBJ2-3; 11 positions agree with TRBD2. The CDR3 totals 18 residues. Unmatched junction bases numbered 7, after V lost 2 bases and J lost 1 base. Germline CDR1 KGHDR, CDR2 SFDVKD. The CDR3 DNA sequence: TGTGCCACCAGTGATTCCGGGACTAGCGGCGAGGGCACAGATACGCAGTATTTT. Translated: CATSDSGTSGEGTDTQYF.

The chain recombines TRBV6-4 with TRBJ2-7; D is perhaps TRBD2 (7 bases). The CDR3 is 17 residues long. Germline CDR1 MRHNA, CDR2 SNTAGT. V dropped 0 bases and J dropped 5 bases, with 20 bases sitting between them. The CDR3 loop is CASSDSSPWGAGDEQYF. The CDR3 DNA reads TGTGCCAGCAGTGACTCGTCCCCTTGGGGGGCGGGGGACGAGCAGTACTTC.

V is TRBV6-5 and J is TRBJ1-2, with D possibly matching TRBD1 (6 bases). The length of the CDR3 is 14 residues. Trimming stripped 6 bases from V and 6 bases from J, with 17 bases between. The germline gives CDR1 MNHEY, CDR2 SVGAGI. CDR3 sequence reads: CASSITGGAHGYTF. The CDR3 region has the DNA TGTGCCAGCAGCATTACCGGGGGGGCGCATGGCTACACCTTC.

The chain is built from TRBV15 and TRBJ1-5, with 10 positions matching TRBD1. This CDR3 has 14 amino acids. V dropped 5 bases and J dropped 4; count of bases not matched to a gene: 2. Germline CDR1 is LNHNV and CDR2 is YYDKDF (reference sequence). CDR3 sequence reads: CATSGQGDNQPQHF. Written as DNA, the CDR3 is TGTGCCACCAGCGGACAGGGGGATAATCAGCCCCAGCATTTT.

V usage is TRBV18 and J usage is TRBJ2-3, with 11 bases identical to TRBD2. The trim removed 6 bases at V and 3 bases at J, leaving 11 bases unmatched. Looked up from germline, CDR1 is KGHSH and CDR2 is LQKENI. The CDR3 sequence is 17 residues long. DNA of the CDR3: TGTGCCAGCTCCCCAGGACTAGCGGGCGTAGTTACAGATACGCAGTATTTT. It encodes CASSPGLAGVVTDTQYF.

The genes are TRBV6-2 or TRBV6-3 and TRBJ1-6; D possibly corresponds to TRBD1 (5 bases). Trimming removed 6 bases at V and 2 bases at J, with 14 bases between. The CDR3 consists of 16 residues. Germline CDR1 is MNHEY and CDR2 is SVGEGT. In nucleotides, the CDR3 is TGTGCCAGCAGCACGTCGCCACAGGCCTATAATTCACCCCTCCACTTT. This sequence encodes CASSTSPQAYNSPLHF.

The chain's CDR3 is CAWSVTTETQYF. For the CDR3, the DNA is TGTGCCTGGAGCGTCACTACAGAGACCCAGTACTTC. The gene calls are TRBV30 and TRBJ2-5; D not certain. The V gene lost 3 bases and the J gene lost 4 bases, with 9 bases spanning the gap. The CDR3 is 12 residues long. Germline V gives CDR1 GTSNPN, CDR2 SVGIG (reference sequence).

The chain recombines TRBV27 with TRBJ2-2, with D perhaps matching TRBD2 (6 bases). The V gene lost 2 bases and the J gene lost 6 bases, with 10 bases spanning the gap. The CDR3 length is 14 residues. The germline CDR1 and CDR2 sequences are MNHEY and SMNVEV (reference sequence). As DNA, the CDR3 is TGTGCCAGCAGTTTAAGGCCTAGCGCCGGGGAGCTGTTTTTT. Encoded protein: CASSLRPSAGELFF.